Presented here are 30 T cell receptor beta chains from one specimen sequenced in a study of neoadjuvant anti-PD-1 for oral cavity cancer. Using immunoSEQ multiplex PCR, the repertoire was profiled, and TCRdb retains in-frame clones only, with some absent. The data contain about 14,000 clones, about 70% of them seen just once; the ten biggest clones take up around 2%. This specimen was PBMCs, taken before nivolumab (anti-PD-1) treatment. The receptor source for this set is a person aged 35-79 years with oral cavity squamous cell carcinoma.

This chain connects TRBV14 to TRBJ1-1; tentatively, D is TRBD1 (5 bases). Trimming removed 1 base from V and 5 bases from J, with 17 bases in between. The germline V gene has CDR1 SGHDN and CDR2 FVKESK. The CDR3 extends over 16 amino acids. CDR3 sequence reads: CASSQGELEGRTEAFF. In DNA, the CDR3 is TGTGCCAGCAGCCAAGGGGAGTTGGAGGGGAGGACTGAAGCTTTCTTT.

This chain connects TRBV15 to TRBJ2-7, with a possible D match to TRBD1 (7 bases). The germline V gene encodes CDR1 LNHNV and CDR2 YYDKDF (reference sequence). The length of the CDR3 is 14 residues. V lost 1 base and J 4 bases, leaving 11 bases between the germline ends. CDR3 in DNA: TGTGCCACCAGCAGAGGCGGGACAGTTTACGAGCAGTACTTC. Amino acids: CATSRGGTVYEQYF. The full variable domain, with the rest looked up from reference TRBV15 and TRBJ2-7, is DAMVIQNPRYQVTQFGKPVTLSCSQTLNHNVMYWYQQKSSQAPKLLFHYYDKDFNNEADTPDNFQSRRPNTSFCFLDIRSPGLGDTAMYLCATSRGGTVYEQYFGPGTRLTVT.

This clone turned up a few times. This sequence joins TRBV2 and TRBJ1-4; D is unresolved. The CDR3 contains 12 residues. Germline lookup yields CDR1 SNHLY and CDR2 FYNNEI. The CDR3 protein is CAGSLSNEKLFF. Here the CDR3 DNA reads TGTGCTGGGTCCCTCTCTAATGAAAAACTGTTTTTT. Based on the CDR3 plus reference TRBV2 and TRBJ1-4, the full variable domain is EPEVTQTPSHQVTQMGQEVILRCVPISNHLYFYWYRQILGQKVEFLVSFYNNEISEKSEIFDDQFSVERPDGSNFTLKIRSTKLEDSAMYFCAGSLSNEKLFFGSGTQLSVL.

In this sample, this clone turned up a few times. The chain uses TRBV5-1 and TRBJ1-2, with 8 bases aligning to TRBD1. The CDR3 is made up of 13 amino acids. The germline gives CDR1 SGHRS, CDR2 YFSETQ. Trimming at V came to 4 bases and at J to 7 bases, leaving 6 bases not matched to a gene. This chain's CDR3 is CASSLDRAAGYTF. DNA of the CDR3: TGCGCCAGCAGCCTGGACAGGGCAGCTGGCTACACCTTC.

The chain has TRBV7-3 and TRBJ2-1, with D possibly being TRBD1 (6 bases). The germline V gene encodes CDR1 SGHTA and CDR2 FQGTGA. The CDR3 consists of 14 residues. V was cut by 2 bases and J by 9 bases, with 14 bases left in between. CDR3 loop: CASSLDPGRGEQFF. CDR3 nucleotides: TGTGCCAGCAGCTTAGATCCGGGCAGGGGTGAGCAGTTCTTC. Full variable domain (outside the CDR3, taken from reference TRBV7-3 and TRBJ2-1): GAGVSQTPSNKVTEKGKYVELRCDPISGHTALYWYRQSLGQGPEFLIYFQGTGAADDSGLPNDRFFAVRPEGSVSTLKIQRTERGDSAVYLCASSLDPGRGEQFFGPGTRLTVL.

The rearrangement joins TRBV10-2 to TRBJ2-7; a possible D gene is TRBD2 (6 bases). Germline V CDR1 and CDR2: WSHSY, SAAADI. V was trimmed by 3 bases and J by 0 bases, leaving 12 bases between them. This CDR3 region has 15 residues. In nucleotides, the CDR3 is TGCGCCAGCAGTGATATAATAGCGGCCTCCTACGAGCAGTACTTC. It specifies CASSDIIAASYEQYF.

The V call is TRBV28, the J call TRBJ1-2, with a tentative D call TRBD1 (5 bases). This CDR3 is built from 14 residues. V was cut by 6 bases and J by 4 bases, with 15 bases left in between. Germline CDR1 is MDHEN and CDR2 is SYDVKM. For the CDR3, the DNA is TGTGCCAGCAGCCGGGACGGAAGTACCTATGGCTACACCTTC. Its protein is CASSRDGSTYGYTF.

This clone was seen only a few times. The V gene is TRBV7-3, the J gene TRBJ1-2; 7 nucleotides line up with TRBD1. The CDR3 extends over 13 amino acids. Trimming removed 5 bases from V and 8 bases from J; junction bases left unmatched: 8. Germline values: CDR1 SGHTA, CDR2 FQGTGA. The CDR3 protein is CASSTPTGSGYTF. CDR3 sequence (DNA): TGTGCCAGCAGCACCCCGACAGGGAGCGGCTACACCTTC.

V is TRBV27 and J is TRBJ1-4; D remains unclear. CDR3 length: 15 residues. Germline V gene lookup returns CDR1 MNHEY and CDR2 SMNVEV (reference sequence). The ends were cut back, 5 bases at V and 4 bases at J, with 14 bases in the middle. CDR3: CASSRAGTGNEKLFF. CDR3 nucleotide sequence: TGTGCCAGCAGTCGAGCAGGTACCGGTAATGAAAAACTGTTTTTT.

This clone came up a few times. The V and J genes are TRBV5-1 and TRBJ1-1; D is ambiguous. Germline V gene lookup returns CDR1 SGHRS and CDR2 YFSETQ. The length of the CDR3 is 14 residues. V shed 3 bases and J shed 2 bases, with 11 bases lying between them. The CDR3 sequence is CASSSAGSNTEAFF. The CDR3, as DNA: TGCGCCAGCAGCTCGGCAGGCAGTAACACTGAAGCTTTCTTT.

CDR3 coding DNA: TGCGCCAGCAGCTTGGACAGGGTGGGGGAGCTGTTTTTT. Translating gives CASSLDRVGELFF. The chain is built from TRBV5-1 and TRBJ2-2, with D perhaps TRBD1 (6 bases). The CDR3 consists of 13 residues. V lost 0 bases and J 8 bases, leaving 8 bases between the germline ends. Germline CDR1 is SGHRS and CDR2 is YFSETQ.

V gene TRBV19 combines with J gene TRBJ2-1, with 7 bases that match TRBD1. The trim removed 5 bases at V and 4 bases at J, leaving 11 bases unmatched. The CDR3 extends over 16 amino acids. Germline V gives CDR1 LNHDA, CDR2 SQIVND (reference sequence). For the CDR3, the DNA is TGTGCCAGTAGTCATTCCCCGGGACAGCTTTACAATGAGCAGTTCTTC. It yields the protein CASSHSPGQLYNEQFF.

This sequence joins TRBV7-9 and TRBJ1-5, with D hard to call. CDR1 is SEHNR, CDR2 FQNEAQ, per germline (reference sequence). CDR3 length equals 17 residues. Trimming removed 4 bases at V and 1 base at J, with 17 bases between. CDR3: CASSSQQLSTSNQPQHF. The CDR3 DNA sequence: TGTGCCAGCAGCTCTCAACAGTTATCTACAAGCAATCAGCCCCAGCATTTT. Looking up the rest from reference TRBV7-9 and TRBJ1-5 gives the full variable domain: DTGVSQNPRHKITKRGQNVTFRCDPISEHNRLYWYRQTLGQGPEFLTYFQNEAQLEKSRLLSDRFSAERPKGSFSTLEIQRTEQGDSAMYLCASSSQQLSTSNQPQHFGDGTRLSIL.

In this sample, this clone turned up a few times. V is TRBV29-1 and J is TRBJ2-7, with 8 bases identical to TRBD2. Trimming cost V 1 base and J 0 bases; bases outside gene matches: 5. CDR3 length: 15 residues. Germline CDR1 SQVTM, CDR2 ANQGSEA. CDR3 amino acids: CSVEGSGDGSYEQYF. CDR3 coding DNA: TGCAGCGTTGAAGGTAGCGGGGACGGCTCCTACGAGCAGTACTTC.

This clone was picked up a small number of times. The rearrangement links TRBV18 to TRBJ1-4; 8 bases align to TRBD1. This CDR3 contains 16 residues. The germline CDR1 and CDR2 sequences are KGHSH and LQKENI. The V segment lost 4 bases and the J segment 6 bases; nucleotides outside the gene matches: 10. CDR3 sequence reads: CASSHPMDRADEKLFF. The CDR3 DNA sequence: TGTGCCAGCTCACATCCAATGGACAGGGCCGATGAAAAACTGTTTTTT.

The genes are TRBV5-3 and TRBJ1-5; 7 nucleotides line up with TRBD1. TRBV5-3 is labeled an ORF, and its function is uncertain. This CDR3 is built from 18 residues. Unmatched junction bases numbered 13, after V lost 4 bases and J lost 0 bases. The DNA of the CDR3 is TGTGCCAGAAGCCGCTGGGACAGCGGCAGATATAGCAATCAGCCCCAGCATTTT. It translates to CARSRWDSGRYSNQPQHF.

Here the CDR3 DNA reads TGTGCCAGCAGCCCGGCGGGACCGTTCGATGAGCAGTTCTTC. It translates to CASSPAGPFDEQFF. This sequence joins TRBV11-2 and TRBJ2-1, with TRBD2 as a possible D gene (6 bases). CDR1 and CDR2 from the germline V gene are SGHAT and FQNNGV. V was clipped by 5 bases and J by 8 bases, with 16 bases between them. The CDR3 is 14 residues long.

The chain combines TRBV7-3 with TRBJ2-1, with D possibly TRBD1 on 8 matching bases. Looked up from germline, CDR1 is SGHTA and CDR2 is FQGTGA. V lost 6 bases to trimming and J lost 7 bases, with 22 bases between them. The CDR3 is made up of 16 amino acids. The CDR3 DNA reads TGTGCCAGCAGTCCCCAGGGGGCGGGAGTTGGAAATGAGCAGTTCTTC. It translates to CASSPQGAGVGNEQFF.

The chain combines TRBV27 with TRBJ1-1, with a possible D match to TRBD1 (5 bases). Germline lookup yields CDR1 MNHEY and CDR2 SMNVEV (reference sequence). V dropped 5 bases and J dropped 8 bases, with 15 bases sitting between them. The CDR3 totals 13 residues. CDR3 in DNA: TGTGCCAGCAGTCGAACAGGCGGCGGGGAAGCTTTCTTT. The encoded protein is CASSRTGGGEAFF.

The chain recombines TRBV9 with TRBJ1-6, with no clear D. The germline V gene encodes CDR1 SGDLS and CDR2 YYNGEE. Trimming took 0 bases from V and 0 from J, leaving 10 bases between them. The CDR3 extends over 17 amino acids. CDR3 sequence reads: CASSVEIQSSYNSPLHF. In DNA form, the CDR3 reads TGTGCCAGCAGCGTAGAGATTCAGAGCTCCTATAATTCACCCCTCCACTTT. Together with reference TRBV9 and TRBJ1-6, the CDR3 gives the full variable domain: DSGVTQTPKHLITATGQRVTLRCSPRSGDLSVYWYQQSLDQGLQFLIQYYNGEERAKGNILERFSAQQFPDLHSELNLSSLELGDSALYFCASSVEIQSSYNSPLHFGNGTRLTVT.

This sequence joins TRBV19 and TRBJ1-5; D is uncertain. Between the trimmed V and J ends, which lost 6 bases and 1 base, there was a span of 10 bases. This CDR3 is built from 14 residues. Per germline, CDR1 LNHDA and CDR2 SQIVND (reference sequence). CDR3 region: CASSLRNSNQPQHF. The CDR3 nucleotides are TGTGCCAGTAGCTTAAGAAACAGCAATCAGCCCCAGCATTTT.

The CDR3 DNA follows: TGCGCCAGCAGCTTGCAGGGATTGAGCAATCAGCCCCAGCATTTT. As protein: CASSLQGLSNQPQHF. The chain joins TRBV5-1 to TRBJ1-5, with D possibly matching TRBD1 (5 bases). This CDR3 comprises 15 residues. The germline gives CDR1 SGHRS, CDR2 YFSETQ. Trimming stripped 1 base from V and 1 base from J, with 9 bases between.

V is TRBV10-3 and J is TRBJ2-7, with 9 bases lining up with TRBD1. This CDR3 has 16 amino acids. From germline, CDR1 is ENHRY and CDR2 SYGVKD. V shed 0 bases and J 2 bases; nucleotides not matched to a gene: 5. The CDR3 bases are TGTGCCATCAGTGAGTCGCTTGGGACAGGGACCTACGAGCAGTACTTC. Translation gives CAISESLGTGTYEQYF.

The V call is TRBV4-1, the J call TRBJ2-3, with D uncertain. This CDR3 has 15 amino acids. Between the trimmed V and J ends, which lost 2 bases and 0 bases, there was a span of 9 bases. Germline V gene data show CDR1 as MGHRA and CDR2 as YSYEKL. The CDR3 protein is CASSQLDSSTDTQYF. The CDR3 DNA reads TGCGCCAGCAGCCAACTAGACTCTAGCACAGATACGCAGTATTTT.

This clone was seen more than once but under ten times. This chain joins TRBV5-1 and TRBJ2-2, with D possibly matching TRBD2 (5 bases). The CDR3 spans 16 residues. The germline gives CDR1 SGHRS, CDR2 YFSETQ. Trimming cost V 4 bases and J 5 bases, with 18 bases left between them. The CDR3 bases are TGCGCCAGCAGCGTGGGGTTGATCTCGGGAACCGGGGAGCTGTTTTTT. Its translation: CASSVGLISGTGELFF. Variable domain in full (rest from reference TRBV5-1 and TRBJ2-2): KAGVTQTPRYLIKTRGQQVTLSCSPISGHRSVSWYQQTPGQGLQFLFEYFSETQRNKGNFPGRFSGRQFSNSRSEMNVSTLELGDSALYLCASSVGLISGTGELFFGEGSRLTVL.

The chain has TRBV7-6 and TRBJ2-1; 13 nucleotides align to TRBD2. The V segment lost 4 bases and the J segment 5 bases; nucleotides outside the gene matches: 11. The CDR3 totals 18 residues. Germline V gene data show CDR1 as SGHVS and CDR2 as FNYEAQ. CDR3 sequence reads: CASSSRLAGGEGDNEQFF. The CDR3 bases are TGTGCCAGCAGCTCCCGACTAGCGGGAGGTGAGGGGGACAATGAGCAGTTCTTC.

The genes are TRBV7-8 and TRBJ1-2, with 11 bases lining up with TRBD1. The CDR3 is 14 residues long. The V gene end was trimmed by 6 bases and the J gene end by 8 bases; junction bases not matched to a gene: 8. Germline loops: CDR1 SGHVS, CDR2 FQNEAQ. The CDR3, as DNA: TGTGCCAGCAGACCCGGACAGGGGGCAAAAGGCTACACCTTC. This codes for CASRPGQGAKGYTF.

This clone was recorded a few times. V and J are TRBV30 and TRBJ1-2, with a possible D match to TRBD1 (5 bases). The CDR3 extends over 15 amino acids. Trimming pared 3 bases from V and 1 base from J, leaving 15 bases between. CDR1 and CDR2 from the germline V gene are GTSNPN and SVGIG (reference sequence). CDR3 protein: CAWSAGSSSNYGYTF. CDR3 DNA: TGTGCCTGGAGCGCAGGGTCCTCAAGTAACTATGGCTACACCTTC. Full variable domain (rest looked up from reference TRBV30 and TRBJ1-2): SQTIHQWPATLVQPVGSPLSLECTVEGTSNPNLYWYRQAAGRGLQLLFYSVGIGQISSEVPQNLSASRPQDRQFILSSKKLLLSDSGFYLCAWSAGSSSNYGYTFGSGTRLTVV.

The chain carries TRBV27 and TRBJ1-5; 7 nucleotides align to TRBD1. The CDR3 covers 15 residues. V was clipped by 2 bases and J by 4 bases; unmatched bases: 5. CDR1 is MNHEY, CDR2 SMNVEV, per germline (reference sequence). The CDR3 is CASSLAPTGNQPQHF. The CDR3 bases are TGTGCCAGCAGTTTAGCCCCGACAGGGAATCAGCCCCAGCATTTT.

The chain couples TRBV28 to TRBJ2-4; D is undetermined. V lost 3 bases and J 8 bases, leaving 8 bases between the germline ends. Looked up from germline, CDR1 is MDHEN and CDR2 is SYDVKM. The CDR3 consists of 12 residues. The CDR3 DNA follows: TGTGCCAGCAGTTTGAACTTGGACATTCAGTACTTC. Protein product: CASSLNLDIQYF. Complete variable domain (other parts from reference TRBV28 and TRBJ2-4): DVKVTQSSRYLVKRTGEKVFLECVQDMDHENMFWYRQDPGLGLRLIYFSYDVKMKEKGDIPEGYSVSREKKERFSLILESASTNQTSMYLCASSLNLDIQYFGAGTRLSVL.